Listed below are T cell receptor beta chains from one sample, sequenced in a study of patients and donors after allogeneic stem cell transplantation. TCRdb called the RT-PCR reads again in MiXCR, with one record for every CDR3 protein. Of 900,000 to 1,000,000 distinct CDR3 sequences listed, 18% are singletons. The specimen was blood, either unsorted or a sorted T cell fraction (not recorded which). Source of these receptors: a human donor who was either an allogeneic HSCT recipient or a stem cell or donor lymphocyte infusion donor (not recorded which). It is not recorded whose cells these are; they may come from a transplant donor. CDR3s include the opening cysteine and the closing phenylalanine or tryptophan. Each record gives: clone size, D gene, J gene, V gene, CDR3 protein, CDR3 DNA. A D gene is named only where the DNA matches it firmly. Expanded clones get a size class; other rows say once, few or many, or leave the size out.

clone size: few; D gene: NA; J gene: TRBJ2-1; V gene: TRBV6-2/TRBV6-3; CDR3 protein: CASSWDPRREQFF; CDR3 DNA: TGTGCCAGCAGTTGGGACCCCCGGAGGGAGCAGTTCTTC
clone size: few; D gene: NA; J gene: TRBJ1-2; V gene: TRBV9; CDR3 protein: CASSVDGTPGYGYTF; CDR3 DNA: TGTGCCAGCAGCGTAGACGGGACGCCCGGCTATGGCTACACCTTC
clone size: NA; D gene: NA; J gene: TRBJ1-3; V gene: TRBV12-3/TRBV12-4; CDR3 protein: CASSPATTGNTIYF; CDR3 DNA: TGTGCCAGCAGTCCGGCAACTACTGGAAACACCATATATTTT
clone size: NA; D gene: TRBD1; J gene: TRBJ2-1; V gene: TRBV29-1; CDR3 protein: CSVDMTGNGEQFF; CDR3 DNA: TGCAGCGTTGATATGACAGGGAACGGTGAGCAGTTCTTC
clone size: NA; D gene: NA; J gene: TRBJ1-5; V gene: TRBV28; CDR3 protein: CASSPRVLANQPQHF; CDR3 DNA: TGTGCCAGCAGCCCACGCGTTCTGGCTAATCAGCCCCAGCATTTT
clone size: many; D gene: NA; J gene: TRBJ2-7; V gene: TRBV29-1; CDR3 protein: CSVEDEGTSYEQYF; CDR3 DNA: TGCAGCGTTGAAGATGAAGGGACAAGCTACGAGCAGTACTTC
clone size: NA; D gene: TRBD2; J gene: TRBJ2-3; V gene: TRBV2; CDR3 protein: CASSVPGTSGSTDTQYF; CDR3 DNA: TGTGCCAGCAGTGTCCCCGGGACTAGCGGGAGCACAGATACGCAGTATTTT
clone size: NA; D gene: NA; J gene: TRBJ1-1; V gene: TRBV10-3; CDR3 protein: CAISESRRGGTEAFF; CDR3 DNA: TGTGCCATCAGTGAGTCGAGAAGGGGTGGCACTGAAGCTTTCTTT
clone size: NA; D gene: NA; J gene: TRBJ2-5; V gene: TRBV9; CDR3 protein: CASSSRGGEEETQYF; CDR3 DNA: TGTGCCAGCAGCTCAAGAGGAGGGGAGGAAGAGACCCAGTACTTC
clone size: NA; D gene: NA; J gene: TRBJ1-5; V gene: TRBV27; CDR3 protein: CASQRQSGNQPQHF; CDR3 DNA: TGTGCCAGCCAACGACAGTCGGGCAATCAGCCCCAGCATTTT
clone size: few; D gene: NA; J gene: TRBJ2-7; V gene: TRBV25-1; CDR3 protein: CASARAALGEQYF; CDR3 DNA: TGTGCCAGCGCTCGGGCAGCCCTGGGGGAGCAGTACTTC
clone size: few; D gene: TRBD2; J gene: TRBJ2-1; V gene: TRBV20-1; CDR3 protein: CSVAGGPYNEQFF; CDR3 DNA: TGCAGCGTAGCGGGGGGGCCCTACAATGAGCAGTTCTTC
clone size: few; D gene: TRBD1; J gene: TRBJ2-7; V gene: TRBV5-1; CDR3 protein: CASSFMTGSSSYEQYF; CDR3 DNA: TGCGCCAGCAGCTTTATGACAGGGTCGAGCTCCTACGAGCAGTACTTC
clone size: NA; D gene: NA; J gene: TRBJ1-3; V gene: TRBV14; CDR3 protein: CASSQDSQHLRSGNTIYF; CDR3 DNA: TGTGCCAGCAGCCAAGATTCCCAGCACTTACGCTCTGGAAACACCATATATTTT
clone size: NA; D gene: TRBD2; J gene: TRBJ2-3; V gene: TRBV6-5; CDR3 protein: CASSYSAGGSTDTQYF; CDR3 DNA: TGTGCCAGCAGTTACTCGGCGGGGGGGTCCACAGATACGCAGTATTTT
clone size: NA; D gene: NA; J gene: TRBJ1-5; V gene: TRBV29-1; CDR3 protein: CSAPRGFFMKINQPQHF; CDR3 DNA: TGCAGCGCCCCCCGGGGGTTTTTTATGAAGATTAATCAGCCCCAGCATTTT
clone size: few; D gene: NA; J gene: TRBJ1-2; V gene: TRBV27; CDR3 protein: CASSLSNVRGAANYGYTF; CDR3 DNA: TGTGCCAGCAGTTTATCGAACGTCCGGGGGGCTGCTAACTATGGCTACACCTTC
clone size: few; D gene: TRBD1; J gene: TRBJ1-1; V gene: TRBV6-1; CDR3 protein: CASNGQGGVTEAFF; CDR3 DNA: TGTGCCAGCAACGGACAGGGTGGCGTAACTGAAGCTTTCTTT
clone size: few; D gene: NA; J gene: TRBJ1-6; V gene: TRBV28; CDR3 protein: CASSQPRRSYNSPLHF; CDR3 DNA: TGTGCCAGCAGCCAACCGAGGCGCTCCTATAATTCACCCCTCCACTTT
clone size: NA; D gene: NA; J gene: TRBJ2-4; V gene: TRBV4-3; CDR3 protein: CASSPGTFVENIQYF; CDR3 DNA: TGCGCCAGCAGCCCGGGAACGTTTGTCGAGAACATTCAGTACTTC
clone size: few; D gene: NA; J gene: TRBJ1-2; V gene: TRBV6-1; CDR3 protein: CASSEVGSRVRGYTF; CDR3 DNA: TGTGCCAGCAGTGAAGTAGGCTCCAGGGTCAGAGGCTACACCTTC
clone size: NA; D gene: NA; J gene: TRBJ1-4; V gene: TRBV30; CDR3 protein: CAWSFGGVEKLFF; CDR3 DNA: TGTGCCTGGAGTTTCGGAGGGGTGGAAAAACTGTTTTTT
clone size: NA; D gene: TRBD2; J gene: TRBJ2-1; V gene: TRBV3-1; CDR3 protein: CASSRWGEGLHEQFF; CDR3 DNA: TGTGCCAGCAGCCGCTGGGGGGAGGGCCTTCATGAGCAGTTCTTC